This T cell receptor beta chain is from a study of shared clonotypes between healthy human individuals. The naive CD8 population came from CD45RO-negative cells selected for CCR7, without terminally differentiated effector memory CD45RA+ cells. The V gene end was trimmed by 2 bases and the J gene end by 2 bases; junction bases not matched to a gene: 7. Germline CDR1 SGHRS, CDR2 YFSETQ. This CDR3 has 16 amino acids. Generated by immunoSEQ multiplex PCR, the TCRdb table keeps only in-frame clones and is missing some. Altogether roughly 890,000 clones are present, 85% to 95% being singletons, with the ten largest covering around 24%.

This chain connects TRBV5-1 to TRBJ2-3; 8 positions agree with TRBD2. This clonotype originated in a man aged 30 to 45 in good health. The sequencing sample was made of naive CD8+ T cells sorted from blood. CDR3 protein: CASSFRERGPTDTQYF. In nucleotides, the CDR3 is TGCGCCAGCAGCTTCCGGGAGCGGGGGCCCACAGATACGCAGTATTTT.